The 25 T cell receptor beta chains listed next were all sequenced from one sample in a study of cytomegalovirus exposure and HLA in healthy donors. The PCR made use of 60 Vbeta and 13 Jbeta primers. Libraries were prepared by immunoSEQ multiplex PCR; TCRdb keeps only in-frame clonotypes and omits some of them. The table lists about 170,000 clones, around 84% of them singletons. Source material: PBMCs. These receptors came from a man aged 18-30 years in good health and CMV-seropositive.

The chain is built from TRBV5-1 and TRBJ2-3; D is undetermined. Looked up from germline, CDR1 is SGHRS and CDR2 is YFSETQ. The V and J ends lost 4 bases and 4 bases respectively, with 10 bases between them. The CDR3 runs to 13 residues. Here the CDR3 reads CASSVNSADTQYF. DNA of the CDR3: TGCGCCAGCAGCGTTAACTCGGCAGATACGCAGTATTTT.

Worth noting for this clone: A junction boundary mismatches the germline segment, possibly from a read error. The chain recombines TRBV27 with TRBJ2-7; TRBD2 matches 15 bases. Germline V gene data show CDR1 as MNHEY and CDR2 as SMNVEV (reference sequence). This CDR3 region has 17 residues. CDR3 in amino acids: CASSYGTSGGLSHEQYF. DNA of the CDR3: TGTGCCAGCAGTTATGGGACTAGCGGGGGGCTCTCCCACGAGCAGTACTTC.

Comment on this clone: At one boundary the junction diverges from the germline segment, which might be a read error. The V and J genes are TRBV2 and TRBJ2-5; no clear D. This CDR3 spans 13 amino acids. Germline values: CDR1 SNHLY, CDR2 FYNNEI. CDR3 region: CASDLSPQEAQYF. DNA for the CDR3: TGTGCCAGCGACCTATCACCACAAGAGGCCCAGTACTTC.

This clone was detected once. V and J are TRBV21-1 and TRBJ2-1; the table names TRBD2, a call not compared with the DNA. TRBV21-1 is an annotated pseudogene. There are 18 residues in the CDR3. The CDR3 reads CASSKGPRTRGGYNEQFF. Here the CDR3 DNA reads TGTGCCAGCAGCAAAGGTCCCCGGACTCGCGGGGGTTACAATGAGCAGTTCTTC.

As for this clone: The junction and the germline gene differ at one end; a read error may be behind it. J is TRBJ2-5 and V is TRBV5-1; the match to TRBD2 covers 14 bases. This CDR3 contains 14 residues. Germline CDR1 is SGHRS and CDR2 is YFSETQ. The CDR3 loop is CASSRLTSGGALHF. CDR3 coding DNA: TGCGCCAGCAGCCGGCTGACTAGCGGGGGGGCATTACACTTC.

This sequence joins TRBV2 and TRBJ1-6; 8 bases are a match to TRBD1. CDR3 length equals 14 residues. V shed 5 bases, J shed 6 bases, and the junction held 3 bases outside the gene matches. Germline CDR1 and CDR2: SNHLY and FYNNEI. Written as DNA, the CDR3 is TGTGCCAGCAGTCTTACAGGGGGTAATTCACCCCTCCACTTT. Amino acid sequence: CASSLTGGNSPLHF.

The V and J genes are TRBV4-3 and TRBJ1-3, with D possibly being TRBD1 (5 bases). Between the trimmed V and J ends, which lost 0 bases and 1 base, there was a span of 10 bases. This CDR3 is 16 amino acids long. CDR1 is LGHNA and CDR2 is YSLEER in the germline V gene. CDR3 loop: CASSQDQGVSGNTIYF. The CDR3, as DNA: TGCGCCAGCAGCCAAGATCAGGGTGTATCTGGAAACACCATATATTTT.

The CDR3 here is CASSHGTGGGEKLFF. CDR3 nucleotides: TGCGCCAGCAGCCATGGTACAGGGGGGGGTGAAAAACTGTTTTTT. The chain couples TRBV4-3 to TRBJ1-4, with 8 bases fitting TRBD1. J was trimmed by 7 bases and V by 3 bases; bases with no gene match: 7. Germline-derived CDR1 and CDR2 are LGHNA and YSLEER. The CDR3 is made up of 15 amino acids.

The chain joins TRBV7-8 to TRBJ2-5; D perhaps matches TRBD1 (6 bases). The J call could be wrong; TRBJ2-7 is a better fit for the DNA end. Germline V lookup: CDR1 SGHVS, CDR2 FQNEAQ. The CDR3 loop spans 14 amino acids. CDR3 protein: CASSTRTETYEQYF. CDR3 nucleotides: TGTGCCAGCAGCACCCGGACAGAAACCTACGAGCAGTACTTC.

This clone was detected once. Here the CDR3 reads CASSPQTATNEKLFF. Written as DNA, the CDR3 is TGTGCCAGCAGCCCCCAGACTGCAACTAATGAAAAACTGTTTTTT. The chain has TRBV7-9 and TRBJ1-4; D is undetermined. The CDR3 runs to 15 residues. The germline V and J ends were trimmed by 5 bases and 0 bases, with 10 bases remaining between them. CDR1 and CDR2 (germline): SEHNR, FQNEAQ (reference sequence).

This clone has a handful of counts. The V call is TRBV7-2, the J call TRBJ2-3, with a possible D match to TRBD2 (5 bases). Trimming took off 5 bases at V and 5 bases at J, with 8 bases between the two ends. In germline, CDR1 is SGHTA, CDR2 FQGNSA. The length of the CDR3 is 12 residues. The CDR3 is CASSEGGDTQYF. In DNA form, the CDR3 reads TGTGCCAGCAGCGAAGGAGGAGATACGCAGTATTTT.

This clone was seen only once. This chain uses TRBV7-8 with TRBJ2-1; D possibly corresponds to TRBD2 (6 bases). CDR1 is SGHVS and CDR2 is FQNEAQ in the germline V gene. This CDR3 has 16 amino acids. The germline V and J ends were trimmed by 5 bases and 7 bases, with 21 bases remaining between them. The CDR3 DNA is TGTGCCAGCAGCCCCGATAGGAGGGCTAGCGAAAATGAGCAGTTCTTC. Translating gives CASSPDRRASENEQFF.

This sequence joins TRBV7-2 and TRBJ2-1, with unresolved D. Germline-derived CDR1 and CDR2 are SGHTA and FQGNSA. The CDR3 is 13 amino acids. The V end lost 3 bases, the J end lost 6 bases, and 9 bases lay between the germline ends. CDR3 in amino acids: CASSFGRLNEQFF. The CDR3 DNA follows: TGTGCCAGCAGCTTTGGGCGCCTCAATGAGCAGTTCTTC.

The chain carries TRBV15 and TRBJ1-6, with unresolved D. The CDR3 totals 14 residues. From germline, CDR1 is LNHNV and CDR2 YYDKDF (reference sequence). Trimming cost V 4 bases and J 9 bases, with 13 bases left between them. The DNA for the CDR3 is TGTGCCACCAGCACCCCAGGATCCGGTTCACCCCTCCACTTT. Protein sequence: CATSTPGSGSPLHF.

This clone occurred a few times. This chain uses TRBV19 with TRBJ1-5; 9 nucleotides agree with TRBD1. Germline assignment: CDR1 LNHDA and CDR2 SQIVND (reference sequence). The CDR3 has 15 residues. Germline trimming cut 5 bases from V and 5 bases from J; bases unmatched to any gene: 7. CDR3 in amino acids: CASSSGQGSHQPQHF. In DNA, the CDR3 is TGTGCCAGTAGTTCGGGACAGGGTTCCCATCAGCCCCAGCATTTT.

This clone was counted once. CDR3 region: CASSSPGGATETQYF. The CDR3 region has the DNA TGTGCCAGCAGTTCCCCCGGGGGGGCTACAGAGACCCAGTACTTC. The chain has TRBV27 and TRBJ2-5; 8 nucleotides agree with TRBD2. Unmatched junction bases numbered 8, after V lost 4 bases and J lost 4 bases. Germline values: CDR1 MNHEY, CDR2 SMNVEV (reference sequence). The CDR3 covers 15 residues.

Remarks on this clone: Germline and junction disagree at one end, which may indicate a read error. The chain joins TRBV5-1 to TRBJ2-6, with D perhaps TRBD1 (5 bases). The CDR3 consists of 16 residues. Per germline, CDR1 SGHRS and CDR2 YFSETQ. This chain's CDR3 is CASSLDPRSGANGLTF. In DNA, the CDR3 is TGCGCCAGCAGCTTGGATCCCCGCTCTGGGGCCAACGGCCTGACTTTC.

This clone appeared a few times. The V call is TRBV19, the J call TRBJ2-7; D is possibly TRBD1 (6 bases). Deletions cut 8 bases from V and 5 bases from J, with 22 bases between. Germline V CDR1 and CDR2: LNHDA, SQIVND (reference sequence). The CDR3 covers 15 residues. The CDR3 nucleotides read TGTGCCAGTTCCCCGACAGGAATCGATAGGGACGAGCAGTACTTC. Translation gives CASSPTGIDRDEQYF.

The chain carries TRBV12-5 and TRBJ2-5, with 7 bases that match TRBD2. The tail of the sequence fits TRBJ2-7 better, so the J call may be wrong. The CDR3 is 17 amino acids. Germline V lookup: CDR1 LGHNT, CDR2 FRNRAP. The CDR3 sequence is CASGLPSKTSFFDEQYF. In DNA form, the CDR3 reads TGTGCTAGTGGTTTGCCTAGTAAGACTAGCTTTTTCGACGAGCAGTACTTC.

V usage is TRBV11-3 and J usage is TRBJ1-4; 8 nucleotides line up with TRBD1. V lost 4 bases to trimming and J lost 4 bases; unmatched junction nucleotides: 5. CDR3 size: 15 residues. Germline CDR1 is SGHNT and CDR2 is YENEEA. CDR3 sequence (DNA): TGTGCCAGCAGCTCAGATGACAGGGGTAATGAAAAACTGTTTTTT. This translates into CASSSDDRGNEKLFF.

This clone has a single count. V usage is TRBV7-9 and J usage is TRBJ1-2, with a tentative D call TRBD1 (5 bases). This CDR3 has 15 residues. V lost 4 bases and J lost 4, with 16 bases in between. The germline CDR1 and CDR2 sequences are SEHNR and FQNEAQ (reference sequence). CDR3 residues: CASSSAVGGVYGYTF. CDR3 DNA sequence: TGTGCCAGCAGCTCCGCAGTGGGAGGGGTCTATGGCTACACCTTC.

The rearrangement links TRBV6-5 to TRBJ1-2; D remains ambiguous. Looked up from germline, CDR1 is MNHEY and CDR2 is SVGAGI. Trimming shortened V by 0 bases and J by 0 bases, and 11 bases separated the two germline ends. The CDR3 is made up of 16 amino acids. The CDR3 here is CASSYSILGANYGYTF. The CDR3 DNA reads as TGTGCCAGCAGTTACTCGATACTCGGGGCTAACTATGGCTACACCTTC.

This rearrangement joins TRBV4-1 to TRBJ2-2, with TRBD1 matching 8 bases. Trimming took 3 bases from V and 1 from J; bases not matched to a gene: 4. This CDR3 has 16 amino acids. Germline-derived CDR1 and CDR2 are MGHRA and YSYEKL. This CDR3 is CASSQAGQGNTGELFF. For the CDR3, the DNA is TGCGCCAGCAGCCAGGCAGGACAGGGGAACACCGGGGAGCTGTTTTTT.

The V and J genes are TRBV19 and TRBJ2-2; the D is unclear. Trimming took 1 base from V and 1 from J, leaving 4 bases between them. CDR3 length equals 14 residues. The germline CDR1 and CDR2 sequences are LNHDA and SQIVND (reference sequence). In nucleotides, the CDR3 is TGTGCCAGTAGTATAGTCGGGAACACCGGGGAGCTGTTTTTT. Its translation is CASSIVGNTGELFF.

The rearrangement links TRBV14 to TRBJ2-1; D may be TRBD1 (5 bases). CDR3 size: 16 residues. The V gene's germline CDR1 is SGHDN and CDR2 FVKESK. Trimming removed 4 bases from V and 6 bases from J, with 19 bases in between. The CDR3 DNA sequence: TGTGCCAGCAGCCGACAGCCGTACGGCGGCGGCAATGAGCAGTTCTTC. It translates to CASSRQPYGGGNEQFF. Full variable domain (outside the CDR3, taken from reference TRBV14 and TRBJ2-1): EAGVTQFPSHSVIEKGQTVTLRCDPISGHDNLYWYRRVMGKEIKFLLHFVKESKQDESGMPNNRFLAERTGGTYSTLKVQPAELEDSGVYFCASSRQPYGGGNEQFFGPGTRLTVL.